This T cell receptor (beta chain) is from a study of blood T cell repertoires in COVID-19. Study information: The origin of the acute and convalescent COVID-19 samples was the United States, Italy and Spain. PBMCs, B-cell-depleted T cells, or T cells were the source of the cDNA or gDNA that made up the material.

Original handling: Scientists estimated how many nucleated cells there were by amplifying reference gene primers. Sequencing used immunoSEQ multiplex PCR; TCRdb keeps in-frame clones, though not all of them. The V and J calls and clone size were taken over from that table, and D and trimming were inferred from the DNA. The table lists fewer than 350,000 clones, 80% to 95% of them singletons, with 6% to 7% in the top ten. Germline assignment: CDR1 SGHTA and CDR2 FQGNSA. V gave up 4 bases and J gave up 0 bases, with 15 bases separating them. This CDR3 is built from 16 residues. The sample was peripheral blood. This TCR was sampled from a woman aged 30 to 39 with COVID-19, enrolled during active disease. The rearrangement uses TRBV7-2 and TRBJ1-2; possibly TRBD1 for D (5 bases). The CDR3 DNA sequence: TGTGCCAGCAGCTCGGGCGGGGGGAGACCTAACTATGGCTACACCTTC. This gives the protein CASSSGGGRPNYGYTF.